The text below deals with one T cell receptor (beta chain). Germline-derived CDR1 and CDR2 are SGHRS and YFSETQ. The CDR3 is made up of 15 amino acids. Trimming cost V 7 bases and J 0 bases, with 13 bases left between them. This record comes from a study of shared clonotypes between healthy human individuals. This table comes from immunoSEQ multiplex PCR, and its TCRdb copy is limited to in-frame clones, with some not included. The table shows under 550,000 clones, with 90% to 96% occurring only once. Sequences were obtained from naive CD4+ T cells sorted from blood. The sample's subset: CD45RA+ positively selected. The rearrangement links TRBV5-1 to TRBJ1-4; D not resolved. The TCR originated in a young woman in good health. The CDR3 DNA reads TGCGCCAGCTCTCCTGCCCTGCCAACTAATGAAAAACTGTTTTTT. Its translation: CASSPALPTNEKLFF.